The 18 T cell receptor beta chains presented below share a single source sample, sequenced in a study of tissue T cells after allogeneic stem cell transplantation. Time point: mouse harvest day 14 after allogeneic transplant. Each mouse received 10^7 T-cell-depleted marrow cells plus 10^6 splenic CD5+ T cells by tail vein. The assay was immunoSEQ multiplex PCR, and TCRdb's table has in-frame clones only and misses some. In the table there are some 470 clones, 45% to 60% of which are singletons. Sequencing was performed on blood. These receptors all come from a female BALB/c mouse given C57BL/6 T cells with graft-versus-host disease after an allogeneic hematopoietic cell transplant.

In regard to this clone: The gene names here belong to mouse. The CDR3 extends 1 residue past the end of the read, so its final part is completed from the germline J gene. J is TRBJ1-1 and V is TRBV19, with a possible D match to TRBD1 (6 bases). Trimming took 2 bases from V and 3 from J, leaving 11 bases between them. This CDR3 is 14 amino acids long. CDR1 is FNHDT, CDR2 SITEND, per germline (reference sequence). This chain's CDR3 is CASSMRRGDTEVFF. Incomplete CDR3 DNA: TGTGCCAGCAGTATGAGGAGGGGGGACACAGAAGTCTTC.

Points on this clone: Genes and germline come from the mouse. The DNA ends 1 residue before the CDR3 does, and the rest of the CDR3 is filled in from the germline J gene. The chain links TRBV29 to TRBJ2-5, with 7 bases aligning to TRBD1. V lost 5 bases to trimming and J lost 2 bases; unmatched junction nucleotides: 4. This CDR3 comprises 14 residues. The V gene's germline CDR1 is MSHET and CDR2 SYDVDS. The CDR3 reads CASSIRDSQDTQYF. Partial CDR3 DNA: TGTGCTAGCAGTATCCGGGACAGCCAAGACACCCAGTAC.

This clone is judged hyperexpanded. The gene symbols are mouse symbols. The CDR3 goes on 1 residue after the read ends, and that part is filled in from the germline J gene. The rearrangement joins TRBV12-2 to TRBJ2-7, with TRBD2 matching over 12 bases. In germline, CDR1 is SGHLS, CDR2 HYDKME. This CDR3 contains 14 residues. V lost 4 bases, J lost 6 bases, and 6 bases stayed unmatched. The chain's CDR3 is CASSLTGGALEQYF. The CDR3 bases that were read are TGTGCCAGCTCCCTGACTGGGGGGGCGCTTGAACAGTAC.

A remark on this clone: Gene labels here are mouse ones. The read stops 1 residue short of the end of the CDR3; the missing end is completed from the germline J gene. The gene calls are TRBV15 and TRBJ1-4; 9 bases map to TRBD1. With V trimmed by 8 bases and J by 0 bases, 1 base remained unmatched. Germline lookup yields CDR1 SGHND and CDR2 FRSKSL. The CDR3 is 14 amino acids. The CDR3 here is CASRQGVSNERLFF. The covered CDR3 bases are TGTGCCAGCCGACAGGGGGTTTCCAACGAAAGATTATTT.

Comment on this clone: The listed genes are named as in mouse. The read ends 1 residue shy of where the CDR3 ends; the end is completed using the germline J gene. This chain joins TRBV4 and TRBJ1-6; no definite D call. TRBJ1-6 is an open reading frame whose function is uncertain. From germline, CDR1 is LGHDT and CDR2 YNNKQL (reference sequence). The CDR3 is 13 amino acids. V shed 3 bases and J shed 5 bases, with 5 bases lying between them. The CDR3 DNA, read in part, is TGTGCCAGCAGCTATCTAGATAATTCGCCCCTCTAC. Encoded protein: CASSYLDNSPLY. The entire CDR3 protein reads CASSYLDNSPLYF.

A note on this clone: Gene names follow the mouse nomenclature. Read sequence stops 1 residue before the CDR3 end, and the germline J gene provides the missing end. The chain links TRBV26 to TRBJ2-4; the match to TRBD2 covers 11 bases. V lost 6 bases to trimming and J lost 0 bases; unmatched junction nucleotides: 5. Germline V gene sequence: CDR1 KGHPV, CDR2 FQNQEV (reference sequence). This CDR3 has 16 residues. The CDR3 DNA, read in part, is TGTGCCAGCAGCCTACTGGGGGGGCCTAGTCAAAACACCTTGTAC. Its translation: CASSLLGGPSQNTLY. The complete CDR3 reads CASSLLGGPSQNTLYF.

As regards this clone: Gene and germline names: mouse. The CDR3 goes on 1 residue after the read ends, and that part is filled in from the germline J gene. The chain carries TRBV16 and TRBJ1-3; D gene ambiguous. The CDR3 has 14 amino acids. Per germline, CDR1 SGHSA and CDR2 FRNQAP. V was clipped by 5 bases and J by 0 bases, with 8 bases between them. CDR3 residues: CASSPDNSGNTLYF. CDR3 bases read: TGTGCAAGCAGCCCCGACAATTCTGGAAATACGCTCTAT.

This clone was picked up a small number of times. Germline and genes here are mouse. The read halts 1 residue ahead of the CDR3 end, with the missing end drawn from the germline J gene. The V call is TRBV12-1, the J call TRBJ2-7; maybe TRBD1 (6 bases). The V gene's germline CDR1 is SGHSN and CDR2 HYEKVE. This CDR3 has 14 amino acids. V shed 0 bases and J shed 0 bases, with 8 bases lying between them. The CDR3 sequence is CASSLEGVSYEQYF. Incomplete CDR3 DNA: TGTGCCAGCTCTCTCGAGGGGGTCTCCTATGAACAGTAC.

This clone has just one count. The genes are named according to mouse. The observed sequence ends 1 residue before the CDR3 terminus, with the missing tail filled in from the germline J gene. The chain is built from TRBV26 and TRBJ2-5, with 9 bases matching TRBD1. The germline V gene has CDR1 KGHPV and CDR2 FQNQEV (reference sequence). There are 15 residues in the CDR3. Trimming at V came to 0 bases and at J to 5 bases, leaving 3 bases not matched to a gene. The CDR3 loop is CASSLSTQGADTQYF. Incomplete CDR3 DNA: TGTGCCAGCAGTCTGTCGACACAGGGGGCAGACACCCAGTAC.

This clone turned up a few times. Gene names are the mouse ones. Read coverage stops 1 residue before the CDR3 terminus; the germline J gene supplies the remainder. The gene calls are TRBV26 and TRBJ2-7; TRBD1 is a possible D gene (5 bases). This CDR3 region has 14 residues. Germline V gene sequence: CDR1 KGHPV, CDR2 FQNQEV (reference sequence). V was shortened by 0 bases and J by 0 bases, with 6 bases between the two germline ends. This CDR3 is CASSLSTVSYEQYF. The sequenced CDR3 bases are TGTGCCAGCAGTCTGTCGACAGTCTCCTATGAACAGTAC. Drawing the rest from reference TRBV26 and TRBJ2-7, the complete variable domain is NSKVIQTPRYLVKGQGQKAKMRCIPEKGHPVVFWYQQNKNNEFKFLINFQNQEVLQQIDMTEKRFSAECPSNSPCSLEIQSSEAGDSALYLCASSLSTVSYEQYFGPGTRLTVL.

In regard to this clone: Here the gene names and germline are mouse. The read is 1 residue too short to cover the CDR3 end, so that end is filled in from the germline J gene. The chain recombines TRBV1 with TRBJ2-1; D possibly matches TRBD1 or TRBD2 (5 bases each). The V end was cut by 2 bases, the J end by 1 base, with 6 bases between. This CDR3 contains 14 residues. Germline V gene sequence: CDR1 NSQYPW, CDR2 LRSPGD (reference sequence). The CDR3 DNA, read in part, is TGCACCTGCAGTGCACGGGACAACTATGCTGAGCAGTTC. It translates to CTCSARDNYAEQF. In full, the CDR3 reads CTCSARDNYAEQFF. Full variable domain (rest looked up from reference TRBV1 and TRBJ2-1): VTLLEQNPRWRLVPRGQAVNLRCILKNSQYPWMSWYQQDLQKQLQWLFTLRSPGDKEVKSLPGADYLATRVTDTELRLQVANMSQGRTLYCTCSARDNYAEQFFGPGTRLTVL.

Of note for this clone: Mouse germline and gene names are used. CDR3 DNA (partial): TGTGCAAGCAGCCCCCGGCAGGGGGACACAGAAGTCTTC. Its protein is CASSPRQGDTEVF. The whole CDR3 sequence reads CASSPRQGDTEVFF. The chain joins TRBV16 to TRBJ1-1; TRBD1 matches at 7 bases. The read comes to an end 1 residue before the CDR3 does, leaving the germline J gene to fill in the end. The V and J ends lost 5 bases and 3 bases, in that order; junction bases with no gene match: 6. This CDR3 is 14 amino acids long. Germline V gives CDR1 SGHSA, CDR2 FRNQAP. Combining the CDR3 with reference TRBV16 and TRBJ1-1 gives the whole variable domain NAGVIQTPRHKVTGKGQEATLWCEPISGHSAVFWYRQTIVQGLEFLTYFRNQAPIDDSGMPKERFSAQMPNQSHSTLKIQSTQPQDSAVYLCASSPRQGDTEVFFGKGTRLTVV.

Regarding this clone: The genes and germline here are from mouse. CDR3 residues: CASSDAPRDTQYF. CDR3 DNA (partial): TGTGCCAGCAGTGATGCCCCGCGAGACACCCAGTAC. The genes are TRBV13-1 and TRBJ2-5; D not resolved. The CDR3 is cut off 1 residue early in the read; its end comes from the germline J gene. Germline CDR1 is NSHNY and CDR2 is SYGAGN. CDR3 size: 13 residues. The V and J ends lost 0 bases and 5 bases respectively, with 7 bases between them.

This clone rates as hyperexpanded. Mouse gene names and germline throughout. The CDR3 end falls 1 residue outside the read, so it is completed with the germline J gene. The rearrangement uses TRBV13-3 and TRBJ2-1, with D perhaps matching TRBD2 (5 bases). CDR1 is NNHDY and CDR2 is SYVADS in the germline V gene. Between the trimmed V and J ends, which lost 3 bases and 3 bases, there was a span of 7 bases. This CDR3 region has 13 residues. The CDR3 DNA, read in part, is TGTGCCAGCAGTGCTGGGATCTATGCTGAGCAGTTC. This sequence encodes CASSAGIYAEQF. The CDR3 reads in full as CASSAGIYAEQFF.

Comment on this clone: The gene names given are mouse names. The CDR3 DNA, read in part, is TGTGCCAGCAGCTTAGGGGGACAGGGTGCTGGAAATACGCTCTAT. Its translation is CASSLGGQGAGNTLY. The full CDR3 protein is CASSLGGQGAGNTLYF. V is TRBV3 and J is TRBJ1-3, with TRBD1 matching 9 bases. With the read ending 1 residue before the CDR3 end, the germline J gene is used to fill in that end. The germline V gene encodes CDR1 SNHLY and CDR2 FYNGKV (reference sequence). The V segment lost 1 base and the J segment 2 bases; nucleotides outside the gene matches: 3. The length of the CDR3 is 16 residues.

With respect to this clone: Genes and germline are mouse. The CDR3 extends 1 residue past the end of the read, so its final part is completed from the germline J gene. The chain couples TRBV2 to TRBJ2-1, with D perhaps matching TRBD1 or TRBD2 (5 bases each). This CDR3 spans 16 amino acids. The germline V gene has CDR1 LGHNA and CDR2 YSYQKL. Trimming removed 0 bases at V and 0 bases at J, with 9 bases between. The part of the CDR3 DNA that was read is TGTGCCAGCAGCCAAGAAGCGGGGGTTAACTATGCTGAGCAGTTC. Translation: CASSQEAGVNYAEQF. The complete CDR3 protein is CASSQEAGVNYAEQFF.

Regarding this clone: Genes and germline come from the mouse. Read data end 1 residue before the CDR3 end; the end is taken from the germline J gene. This chain joins TRBV26 and TRBJ2-4; 12 bases match TRBD2. The CDR3 runs to 14 residues. J was trimmed by 5 bases and V by 6 bases; bases with no gene match: 3. Germline assignment: CDR1 KGHPV and CDR2 FQNQEV (reference sequence). The CDR3 DNA, read in part, is TGTGCCAGCAGCCCGGGACTGGGGGGAAACACCTTGTAC. Translation: CASSPGLGGNTLY. The CDR3 reads in full as CASSPGLGGNTLYF.

Points on this clone: The gene names given are mouse names. The read halts 1 residue ahead of the CDR3 end, with the missing end drawn from the germline J gene. V and J are TRBV13-2 and TRBJ1-4; 7 bases match TRBD1. The CDR3 contains 13 residues. After removal of 4 bases from V and 4 bases from J, the junction contained 1 base not matched to a gene. The V gene's germline CDR1 is NNHNN and CDR2 SYGAGS (reference sequence). CDR3 sequence: CASGPGGNERLFF. The sequenced CDR3 bases are TGTGCCAGCGGTCCAGGGGGCAACGAAAGATTATTT.